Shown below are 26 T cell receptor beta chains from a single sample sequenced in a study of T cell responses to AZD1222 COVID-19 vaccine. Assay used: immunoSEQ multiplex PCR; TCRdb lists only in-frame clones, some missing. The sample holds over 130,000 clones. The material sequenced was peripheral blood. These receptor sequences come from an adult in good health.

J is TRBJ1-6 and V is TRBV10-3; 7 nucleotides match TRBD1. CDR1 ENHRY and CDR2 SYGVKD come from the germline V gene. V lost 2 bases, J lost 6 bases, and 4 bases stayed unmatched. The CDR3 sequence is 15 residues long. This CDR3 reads CAISELQGGNSPLHF. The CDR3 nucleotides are TGTGCCATCAGTGAGCTGCAGGGGGGTAATTCACCCCTCCACTTT.

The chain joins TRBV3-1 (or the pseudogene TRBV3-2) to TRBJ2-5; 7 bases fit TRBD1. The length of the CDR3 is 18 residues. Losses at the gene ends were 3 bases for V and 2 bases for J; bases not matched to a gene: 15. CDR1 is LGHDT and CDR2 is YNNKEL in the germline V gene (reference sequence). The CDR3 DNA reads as TGTGCCAGCAGCCAGGGGCCCCATACCGGGACAGCACAAGAGACCCAGTACTTC. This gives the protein CASSQGPHTGTAQETQYF.

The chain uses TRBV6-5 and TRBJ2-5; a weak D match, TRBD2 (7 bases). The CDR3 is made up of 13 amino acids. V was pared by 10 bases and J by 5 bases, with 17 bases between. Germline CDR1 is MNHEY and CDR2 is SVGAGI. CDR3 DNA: TGTGCCACAGGGAGGGGACATAGGGAGACCCAGTACTTC. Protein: CATGRGHRETQYF.

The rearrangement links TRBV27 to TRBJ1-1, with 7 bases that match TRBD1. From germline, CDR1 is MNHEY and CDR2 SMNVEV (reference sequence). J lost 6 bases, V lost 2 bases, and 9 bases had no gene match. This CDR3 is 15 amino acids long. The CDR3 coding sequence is TGTGCCAGCAGTTTAACAGACAGGGTTAACGCTGAAGCTTTCTTT. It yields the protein CASSLTDRVNAEAFF.

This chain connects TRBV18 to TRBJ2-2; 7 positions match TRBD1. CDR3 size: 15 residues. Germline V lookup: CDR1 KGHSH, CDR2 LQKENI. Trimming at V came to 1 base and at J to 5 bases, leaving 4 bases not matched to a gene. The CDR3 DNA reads TGTGCCAGCTCACCACGACAGGGCGAAACCGGGGAGCTGTTTTTT. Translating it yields CASSPRQGETGELFF.

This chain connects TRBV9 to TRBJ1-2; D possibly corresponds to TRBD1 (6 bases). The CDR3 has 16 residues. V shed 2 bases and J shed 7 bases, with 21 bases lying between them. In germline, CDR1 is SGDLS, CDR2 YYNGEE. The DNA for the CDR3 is TGTGCCAGCAGCGTCTCCCGACAGGCTCCTAACGGTGGCTACACCTTC. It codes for CASSVSRQAPNGGYTF.

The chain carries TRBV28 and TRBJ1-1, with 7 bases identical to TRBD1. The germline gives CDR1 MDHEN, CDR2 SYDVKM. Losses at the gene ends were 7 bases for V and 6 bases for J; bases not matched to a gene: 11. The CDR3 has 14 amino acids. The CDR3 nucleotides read TGTGCCAGCAAAGACAGGGCTCTTTATGCTGAAGCTTTCTTT. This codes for CASKDRALYAEAFF. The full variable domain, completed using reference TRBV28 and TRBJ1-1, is DVKVTQSSRYLVKRTGEKVFLECVQDMDHENMFWYRQDPGLGLRLIYFSYDVKMKEKGDIPEGYSVSREKKERFSLILESASTNQTSMYLCASKDRALYAEAFFGQGTRLTVV.

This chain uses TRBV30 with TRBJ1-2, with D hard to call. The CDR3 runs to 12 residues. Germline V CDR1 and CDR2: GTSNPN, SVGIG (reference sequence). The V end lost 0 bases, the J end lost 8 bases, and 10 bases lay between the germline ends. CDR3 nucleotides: TGTGCCTGGAGTGTATGGGATTCCGGCTACACCTTC. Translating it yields CAWSVWDSGYTF. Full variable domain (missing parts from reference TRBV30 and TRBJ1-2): SQTIHQWPATLVQPVGSPLSLECTVEGTSNPNLYWYRQAAGRGLQLLFYSVGIGQISSEVPQNLSASRPQDRQFILSSKKLLLSDSGFYLCAWSVWDSGYTFGSGTRLTVV.

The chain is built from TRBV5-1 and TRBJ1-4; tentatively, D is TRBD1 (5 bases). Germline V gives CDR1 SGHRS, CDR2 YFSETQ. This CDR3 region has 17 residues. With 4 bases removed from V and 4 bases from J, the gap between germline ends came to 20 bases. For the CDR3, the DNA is TGCGCCAGCAGCCGCCGGGACTTTAGTTCGCTTAATGAAAAACTGTTTTTT. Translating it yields CASSRRDFSSLNEKLFF.

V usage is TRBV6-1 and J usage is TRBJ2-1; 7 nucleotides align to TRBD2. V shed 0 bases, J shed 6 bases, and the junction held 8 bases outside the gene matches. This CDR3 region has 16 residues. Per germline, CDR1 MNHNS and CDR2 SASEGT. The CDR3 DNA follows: TGTGCCAGCAGTGAAGCAGCCGGTGGCGGGGGCAATGAGCAGTTCTTC. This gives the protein CASSEAAGGGGNEQFF.

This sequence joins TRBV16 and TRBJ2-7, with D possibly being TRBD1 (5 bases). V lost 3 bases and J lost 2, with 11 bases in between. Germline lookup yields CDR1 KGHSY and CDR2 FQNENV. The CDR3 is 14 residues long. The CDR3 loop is CASSQLDSPYEQYF. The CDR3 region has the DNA TGTGCCAGCAGCCAGCTAGACAGTCCCTACGAGCAGTACTTC.

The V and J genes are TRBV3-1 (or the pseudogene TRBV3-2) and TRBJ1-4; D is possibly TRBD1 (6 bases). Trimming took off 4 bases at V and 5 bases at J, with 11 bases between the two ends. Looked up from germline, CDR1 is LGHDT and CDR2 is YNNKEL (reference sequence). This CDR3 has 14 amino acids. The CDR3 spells CASSRRGANEKLFF. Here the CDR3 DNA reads TGTGCCAGCAGCCGCCGGGGGGCGAATGAAAAACTGTTTTTT.

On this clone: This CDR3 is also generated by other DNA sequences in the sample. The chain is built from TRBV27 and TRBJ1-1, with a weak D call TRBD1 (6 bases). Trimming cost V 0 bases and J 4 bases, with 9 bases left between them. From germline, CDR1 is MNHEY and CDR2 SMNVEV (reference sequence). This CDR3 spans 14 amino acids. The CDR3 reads CASSLSRGSTEAFF. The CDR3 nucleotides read TGTGCCAGCAGTTTATCGAGGGGGAGCACTGAAGCTTTCTTT.

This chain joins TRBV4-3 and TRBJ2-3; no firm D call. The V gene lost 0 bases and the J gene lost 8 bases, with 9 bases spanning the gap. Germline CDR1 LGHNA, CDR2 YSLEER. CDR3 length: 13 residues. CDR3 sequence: CASSQDQVRTQYF. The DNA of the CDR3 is TGCGCCAGCAGCCAAGACCAGGTCCGTACGCAGTATTTT.

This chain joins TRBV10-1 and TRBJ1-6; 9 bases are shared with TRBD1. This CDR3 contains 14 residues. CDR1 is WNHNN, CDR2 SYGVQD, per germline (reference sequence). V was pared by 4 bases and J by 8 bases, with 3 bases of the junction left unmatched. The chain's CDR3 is CASSVRDRDSPLHF. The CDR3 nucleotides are TGCGCCAGCAGTGTCCGGGACAGGGATTCACCCCTCCACTTT.

The CDR3 sequence is CASSLVRLVGEDEAFF. The CDR3 nucleotides are TGTGCCAGCAGCTTAGTTCGATTGGTAGGGGAAGATGAAGCTTTCTTT. V and J are TRBV7-9 and TRBJ1-1; possible D gene TRBD1, 5 bases. V lost 1 base and J lost 7, with 19 bases in between. The CDR3 has 16 residues. Germline V gene lookup returns CDR1 SEHNR and CDR2 FQNEAQ (reference sequence).

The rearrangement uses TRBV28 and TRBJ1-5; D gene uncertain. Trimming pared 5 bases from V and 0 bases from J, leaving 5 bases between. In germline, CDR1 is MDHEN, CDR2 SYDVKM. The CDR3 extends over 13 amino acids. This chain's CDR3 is CASSRGSNQPQHF. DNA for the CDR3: TGTGCCAGCAGTCGGGGTAGCAATCAGCCCCAGCATTTT.

The CDR3 region has the DNA TGTGCCAGCAGCCCAACGGCTAGCGGGGGCACAGATACGCAGTATTTT. Its protein product is CASSPTASGGTDTQYF. The J gene is TRBJ2-3, the V gene TRBV7-2; 9 bases align to TRBD2. Germline CDR1 is SGHTA and CDR2 is FQGNSA. The CDR3 runs 16 residues. With 5 bases clipped from V and 1 base from J, the junction kept 7 bases outside the gene matches.

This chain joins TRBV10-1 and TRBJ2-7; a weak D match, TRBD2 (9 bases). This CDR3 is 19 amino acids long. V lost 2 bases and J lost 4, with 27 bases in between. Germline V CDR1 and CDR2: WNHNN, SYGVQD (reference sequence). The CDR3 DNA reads TGCGCCAGCAGTGAGCCCCGACAGGGGTCCAGGACTAGCGCATACGAGCAGTACTTC. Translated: CASSEPRQGSRTSAYEQYF.

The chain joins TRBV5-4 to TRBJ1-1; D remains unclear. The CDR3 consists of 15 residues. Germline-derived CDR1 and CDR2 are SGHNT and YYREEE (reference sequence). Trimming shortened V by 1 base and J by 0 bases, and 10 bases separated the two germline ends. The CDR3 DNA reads TGTGCCAGCAGCTTGATCCCAGGTATGAACACTGAAGCTTTCTTT. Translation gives CASSLIPGMNTEAFF. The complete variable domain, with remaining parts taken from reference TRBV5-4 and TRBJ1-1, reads ETGVTQSPTHLIKTRGQQVTLRCSSQSGHNTVSWYQQALGQGPQFIFQYYREEENGRGNFPPRFSGLQFPNYSSELNVNALELDDSALYLCASSLIPGMNTEAFFGQGTRLTVV.

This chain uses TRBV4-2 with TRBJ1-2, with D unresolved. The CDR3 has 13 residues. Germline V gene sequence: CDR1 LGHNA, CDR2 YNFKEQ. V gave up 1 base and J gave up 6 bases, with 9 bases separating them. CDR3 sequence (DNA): TGTGCCAGCAGCCAAGGCGGGTACCATGGCTACACCTTC. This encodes CASSQGGYHGYTF.

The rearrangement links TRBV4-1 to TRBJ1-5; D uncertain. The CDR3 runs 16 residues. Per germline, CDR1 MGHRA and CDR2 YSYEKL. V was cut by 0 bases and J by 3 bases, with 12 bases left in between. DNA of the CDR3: TGCGCCAGCAGCCAAGAGTGGCGGGGTCCCAATCAGCCCCAGCATTTT. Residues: CASSQEWRGPNQPQHF.

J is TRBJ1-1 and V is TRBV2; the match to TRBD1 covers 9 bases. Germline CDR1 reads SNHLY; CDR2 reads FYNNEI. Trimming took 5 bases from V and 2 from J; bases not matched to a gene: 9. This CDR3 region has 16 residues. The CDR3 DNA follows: TGTGCCAGCAGTTTAGGGACAGGGTTTGTAAACACTGAAGCTTTCTTT. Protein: CASSLGTGFVNTEAFF.

CDR3 loop: CASSIRSGAGTQYF. The CDR3 coding sequence is TGTGCCAGCAGCATCAGGTCGGGGGCCGGTACGCAGTATTTT. The V call is TRBV3-1 (or the pseudogene TRBV3-2), the J call TRBJ2-3; either TRBD1 or TRBD2 may fit D (6 bases each). From germline, CDR1 is LGHDT and CDR2 YNNKEL (reference sequence). Trimming pared 5 bases from V and 8 bases from J, leaving 17 bases between. This CDR3 is built from 14 residues.

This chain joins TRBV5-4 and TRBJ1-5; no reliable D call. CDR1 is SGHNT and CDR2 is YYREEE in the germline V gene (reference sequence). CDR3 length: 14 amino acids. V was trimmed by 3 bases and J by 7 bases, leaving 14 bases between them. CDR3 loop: CASSSDRTVQPQHF. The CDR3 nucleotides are TGTGCCAGCAGCTCAGACCGGACGGTACAGCCCCAGCATTTT.

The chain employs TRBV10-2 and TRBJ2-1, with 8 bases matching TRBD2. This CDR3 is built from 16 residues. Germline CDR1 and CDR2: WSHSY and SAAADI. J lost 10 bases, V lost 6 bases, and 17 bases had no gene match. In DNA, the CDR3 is TGCGCCAGCAGCAGTGGGCGGGGGGCTGGAACAAAGGAGCAGTTCTTC. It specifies CASSSGRGAGTKEQFF.